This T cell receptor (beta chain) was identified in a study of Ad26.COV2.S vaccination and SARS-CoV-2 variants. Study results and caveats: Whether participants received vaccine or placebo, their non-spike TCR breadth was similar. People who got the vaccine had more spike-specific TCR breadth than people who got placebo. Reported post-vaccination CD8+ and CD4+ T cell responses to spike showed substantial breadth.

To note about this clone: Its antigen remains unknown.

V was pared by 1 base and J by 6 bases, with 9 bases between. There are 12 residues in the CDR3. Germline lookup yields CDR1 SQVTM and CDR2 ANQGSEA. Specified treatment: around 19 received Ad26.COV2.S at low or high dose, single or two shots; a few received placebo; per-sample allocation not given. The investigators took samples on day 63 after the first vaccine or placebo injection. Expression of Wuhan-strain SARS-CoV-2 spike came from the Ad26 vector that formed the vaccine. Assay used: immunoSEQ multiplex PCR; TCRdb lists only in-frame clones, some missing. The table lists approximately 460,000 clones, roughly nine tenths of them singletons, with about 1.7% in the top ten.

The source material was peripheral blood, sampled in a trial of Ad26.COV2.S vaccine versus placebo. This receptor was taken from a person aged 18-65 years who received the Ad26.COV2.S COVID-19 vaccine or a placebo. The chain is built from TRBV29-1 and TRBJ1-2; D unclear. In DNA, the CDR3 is TGCAGCGTTGAAGGGCAGTGGGATGGCTACACCTTC. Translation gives CSVEGQWDGYTF.